These 17 T cell receptor beta chains were sequenced from one sample in a study of cytomegalovirus exposure and HLA in healthy donors. The PCR used 60 Vbeta and 13 Jbeta primers. Assay: immunoSEQ multiplex PCR; the TCRdb copy retains only in-frame clones and omits some. In the table there are over 200,000 clones, almost 80% of which are singletons. Sequenced: PBMCs. The receptors were sampled from a male donor in good health and CMV-seronegative.

The rearrangement joins TRBV5-6 to TRBJ1-3; D is undetermined. From germline, CDR1 is SGHDT and CDR2 YYEEEE. V was pared by 1 base and J by 0 bases, with 11 bases between. The CDR3 consists of 16 residues. The CDR3 reads CASSLLQAFSGNTIYF. The CDR3 bases are TGTGCCAGCAGCTTGCTCCAGGCTTTCTCTGGAAACACCATATATTTT.

The chain uses TRBV5-5 and TRBJ2-7, with 9 positions matching TRBD2. The CDR3 runs 16 residues. Germline V gene lookup returns CDR1 SGHKS and CDR2 YYEKEE (reference sequence). With 4 bases clipped from V and 5 bases from J, the junction kept 13 bases outside the gene matches. The CDR3 here is CASSPQPAGGPDEQYF. For the CDR3, the DNA is TGTGCCAGCAGCCCCCAGCCGGCGGGAGGGCCGGACGAGCAGTACTTC.

The V and J genes are TRBV7-3 and TRBJ2-2; 11 nucleotides match TRBD1. Trimming took 3 bases from V and 5 from J; bases not matched to a gene: 2. Germline assignment: CDR1 SGHTA and CDR2 FQGTGA. This CDR3 contains 15 residues. For the CDR3, the DNA is TGTGCCAGCAGCTTGGACAGGGGGCGGACCGGGGAGCTGTTTTTT. Translating it yields CASSLDRGRTGELFF.

The sample holds one count of this clone. The chain uses TRBV7-8 and TRBJ2-1; 7 bases agree with TRBD1. The CDR3 totals 17 residues. The V segment lost 5 bases and the J segment 4 bases; nucleotides outside the gene matches: 14. Germline CDR1 SGHVS, CDR2 FQNEAQ. The CDR3 here is CASSPQVGDSLYNEQFF. The CDR3 bases are TGTGCCAGCAGCCCCCAGGTCGGGGACAGCCTATACAATGAGCAGTTCTTC. The entire variable domain, with the rest obtained from reference TRBV7-8 and TRBJ2-1, is as follows: GAGVSQSPRYKVAKRGQDVALRCDPISGHVSLFWYQQALGQGPEFLTYFQNEAQLDKSGLPSDRFFAERPEGSVSTLKIQRTQQEDSAVYLCASSPQVGDSLYNEQFFGPGTRLTVL.

V and J are TRBV7-3 and TRBJ2-1; 8 nucleotides align to TRBD2. The CDR3 spans 14 residues. The germline V gene encodes CDR1 SGHTA and CDR2 FQGTGA. The junction had 9 bases not matched to a gene; V was cut back by 6 bases and J by 8 bases. The CDR3 nucleotides are TGTGCCAGCAGTCGCGGGACTAGTGGCCATGAGCAGTTCTTC. It specifies CASSRGTSGHEQFF.

The V gene is TRBV5-1, the J gene TRBJ2-1; 14 bases map to TRBD2. The length of the CDR3 is 16 residues. Unmatched junction bases numbered 5, after V lost 1 base and J lost 8 bases. CDR1 and CDR2 (germline): SGHRS, YFSETQ. CDR3 coding DNA: TGCGCCAGCAGCTTGCCGACTAGCGGGAGGGCGTATGAGCAGTTCTTC. Translated, it gives CASSLPTSGRAYEQFF.

In the case of this clone: This CDR3 is also generated by other DNA sequences in the sample. This sequence joins TRBV6-6 and TRBJ2-7, with a possible D match to TRBD2 (5 bases). Trimming left V 4 bases short and J 3 bases short, with 13 bases between. Germline V CDR1 and CDR2: MNHNY, SVGAGI (reference sequence). The CDR3 length is 14 residues. The CDR3 DNA reads as TGTGCCAGCAGTTCGCTGGGCAGCGGCTACGAGCAGTACTTC. Translating gives CASSSLGSGYEQYF.

The chain has TRBV6-5 and TRBJ2-5; TRBD2 matches 9 bases. The J call is doubtful: the DNA matches TRBJ2-7 better. The V gene's germline CDR1 is MNHEY and CDR2 SVGAGI. The CDR3 totals 15 residues. The CDR3: CASRGWAGGTYEQYF. CDR3 DNA sequence: TGTGCCAGCAGGGGGTGGGCGGGAGGGACCTACGAGCAGTACTTC.

Written as DNA, the CDR3 is TGTGCCAGCAGCTTAGGTAGAAGCGGGAGGGTCAATGAGCAGTTCTTC. It codes for CASSLGRSGRVNEQFF. The chain couples TRBV13 to TRBJ2-1; 10 bases agree with TRBD2. Trimming removed 0 bases from V and 6 bases from J; junction bases left unmatched: 5. Germline CDR1 and CDR2: PRHDT and FYEKMQ (reference sequence). This CDR3 comprises 16 residues.

The rearrangement joins TRBV6-1 to TRBJ2-7; D is unclear. CDR3 length equals 14 residues. Trimming removed 1 base at V and 1 base at J, with 8 bases between. Germline CDR1 is MNHNS and CDR2 is SASEGT. For the CDR3, the DNA is TGTGCCAGCAGTGAAGTTATGTATTCCTACGAGCAGTACTTC. Its translation: CASSEVMYSYEQYF.

This clone occurred a few times. V and J are TRBV5-1 and TRBJ2-7; D is uncertain. This CDR3 has 14 residues. The V and J ends lost 2 bases and 2 bases respectively, with 11 bases between them. Germline V lookup: CDR1 SGHRS, CDR2 YFSETQ. The CDR3 protein is CASSFGLEPYEQYF. CDR3 nucleotides: TGCGCCAGCAGCTTTGGGCTGGAACCCTACGAGCAGTACTTC.

Notes on this clone: Other DNA sequences in this sample translate to the same CDR3. This chain joins TRBV9 and TRBJ1-1, with D hard to call. Trimming removed 0 bases from V and 2 bases from J, with 11 bases in between. Germline CDR1 and CDR2: SGDLS and YYNGEE. The CDR3 runs to 15 residues. CDR3 loop: CASSVEGGLNTEAFF. CDR3 bases: TGTGCCAGCAGCGTAGAGGGAGGACTAAACACTGAAGCTTTCTTT.

The table lists this clone with a count of one. CDR3 DNA sequence: TGTGCCAGCACTCACTCCCGGGGGGCTTCTGGAAACACCATATATTTT. This codes for CASTHSRGASGNTIYF. The genes are TRBV6-5 and TRBJ1-3, with D possibly matching TRBD1 (6 bases). The ends were cut back, 7 bases at V and 1 base at J, with 17 bases in the middle. The CDR3 loop spans 16 amino acids. Germline CDR1 MNHEY, CDR2 SVGAGI.

V usage is TRBV7-9 and J usage is TRBJ1-1, with 8 bases identical to TRBD1. The trim removed 5 bases at V and 1 base at J, leaving 9 bases unmatched. The CDR3 covers 16 residues. Germline CDR1 reads SEHNR; CDR2 reads FQNEAQ (reference sequence). The CDR3 DNA sequence: TGTGCCAGCAGCCAAGTAACAGGGGGACCGAACACTGAAGCTTTCTTT. Its protein product is CASSQVTGGPNTEAFF.

The chain combines TRBV21-1 with TRBJ2-2; no check of the table's D call, TRBD1, against the DNA was made. TRBV21-1 constitutes a pseudogene. This CDR3 has 15 residues. This chain's CDR3 is CASLGTGDFRWELFF. CDR3 sequence (DNA): TGTGCCAGCCTAGGGACAGGGGATTTTCGATGGGAGCTGTTTTTT.

The genes are TRBV28 and TRBJ1-4, with 7 positions matching TRBD1. Unmatched junction bases numbered 11, after V lost 6 bases and J lost 7 bases. CDR1 and CDR2 (germline): MDHEN, SYDVKM. The CDR3 covers 15 residues. The DNA of the CDR3 is TGTGCCAGCAGCCGTCGAGGGGGCTACGGTGAAAAACTGTTTTTT. Protein sequence: CASSRRGGYGEKLFF.

The chain carries TRBV12-5 and TRBJ1-1; D unclear. The germline gives CDR1 LGHNT, CDR2 FRNRAP. Between the trimmed V and J ends, which lost 5 bases and 0 bases, there was a span of 7 bases. The CDR3 is 13 amino acids. CDR3 residues: CASGKLLNTEAFF. In DNA form, the CDR3 reads TGTGCTAGTGGTAAACTCCTGAACACTGAAGCTTTCTTT.